Shown below are 29 T cell receptor beta chains from a single sample sequenced in a study of T cells expressing NK-cell markers. TCRdb re-called the 5' RACE reads and shows each CDR3 protein once, DNA omitted. The listing contains 500,000 to 600,000 distinct CDR3 sequences. The sample consisted of blood T cells: a sorted CD56 or NKG2C T cell subset, CD4+ or CD8+ T cells, or bulk PBMC T cells (not recorded which). All receptors derive from a man aged 18 to 29 in good health.

The J gene is TRBJ2-3, the V gene TRBV27; TCRdb picks TRBD2, but there is no DNA to check that call. Germline-derived CDR1 and CDR2 are MNHEY and SMNVEV (reference sequence). The CDR3 covers 16 residues. The CDR3 is CASTTRTSGSPDTQYF.

V usage is TRBV12-3 or TRBV12-4 and J usage is TRBJ2-7; TCRdb outputs TRBD1, but without DNA this stays unchecked. This CDR3 has 15 residues. This CDR3 is CASSLGPGPRDEQYF.

The chain combines TRBV29-1 with TRBJ1-2; checking the TCRdb D call of TRBD1 is not possible without DNA. This CDR3 comprises 11 residues. The germline V gene has CDR1 SQVTM and CDR2 ANQGSEA. The CDR3 region is CSVQTGYGYTF.

The rearrangement links TRBV6-1 to TRBJ2-5; TCRdb designates TRBD1, a call that cannot be tested without DNA. Germline values: CDR1 MNHNS, CDR2 SASEGT. The CDR3 covers 14 residues. CDR3 region: CASHTGHPQETQYF.

The chain couples TRBV12-3 or TRBV12-4 to TRBJ1-4; TCRdb's D call of TRBD1 is untestable without DNA. There are 15 residues in the CDR3. CDR3 protein: CASSLADGGDEKLFF.

The chain combines TRBV5-5 with TRBJ2-3; TCRdb's D gene call, TRBD2, goes unchecked for lack of DNA. The CDR3 length is 16 residues. CDR1 and CDR2 (germline): SGHKS, YYEKEE (reference sequence). The CDR3 protein is CASSLDGRTISDTQYF.

J is TRBJ2-1 and V is TRBV13; TCRdb reports TRBD2, a call that lacks DNA to check it against. Germline CDR1 PRHDT, CDR2 FYEKMQ (reference sequence). The CDR3 sequence is 17 residues long. CDR3 in amino acids: CASSASVTVSSYNEQFF.

This rearrangement joins TRBV18 to TRBJ2-7. The CDR3 is made up of 15 amino acids. Germline V gene data show CDR1 as KGHSH and CDR2 as LQKENI. This CDR3 is CASSPKNRDSYEQYF.

The gene calls are TRBV11-2 and TRBJ2-3; as DNA is missing, the TRBD1 call by TCRdb cannot be tested. This CDR3 is built from 18 residues. Per germline, CDR1 SGHAT and CDR2 FQNNGV. CDR3 loop: CASSLKFPGGHYTDTQYF.

The rearrangement uses TRBV24-1 and TRBJ1-5. The CDR3 is 18 amino acids. Germline CDR1 reads KGHDR; CDR2 reads SFDVKD. CDR3 residues: CATSDLPRGDDGNQPQHF.

This sequence joins TRBV18 and TRBJ2-1; TCRdb's D call, TRBD2, is unchecked because there is no DNA. The CDR3 is 17 residues long. The germline gives CDR1 KGHSH, CDR2 LQKENI. CDR3 protein: CASSPLPSSAGDNEQFF.

The V and J genes are TRBV4-1 and TRBJ2-2. CDR3 size: 16 residues. Looked up from germline, CDR1 is MGHRA and CDR2 is YSYEKL. The CDR3 sequence: CASSQGATRNTGELFF.

The gene calls are TRBV29-1 and TRBJ1-6. The CDR3 totals 14 residues. CDR1 and CDR2 from the germline V gene are SQVTM and ANQGSEA. This CDR3 reads CSVGGSSYNSPLHF.

The chain carries TRBV20-1 and TRBJ2-5; TCRdb designates TRBD1, a call that cannot be tested without DNA. The CDR3 length is 16 residues. Per the germline V gene, CDR1 is DFQATT and CDR2 is SNEGSKA (reference sequence). The CDR3 reads CSASLTGTALQETQYF.

This rearrangement joins TRBV4-3 to TRBJ2-7; no DNA is available, so the TRBD1 call from TCRdb remains unchecked. The CDR3 loop spans 16 amino acids. The germline CDR1 and CDR2 sequences are LGHNA and YSLEER. CDR3 in amino acids: CASSQEDGQSLHEQYF.

The rearrangement uses TRBV7-8 and TRBJ1-1. In germline, CDR1 is SGHVS, CDR2 FQNEAQ. The CDR3 contains 16 residues. CDR3: CASSLAGVGMNTEAFF. The full variable domain, in which reference TRBV7-8 and TRBJ1-1 provide the parts outside the CDR3, is GAGVSQSPRYKVAKRGQDVALRCDPISGHVSLFWYQQALGQGPEFLTYFQNEAQLDKSGLPSDRFFAERPEGSVSTLKIQRTQQEDSAVYLCASSLAGVGMNTEAFFGQGTRLTVV.

The chain recombines TRBV12-3 or TRBV12-4 with TRBJ1-2; there is no DNA to check the TCRdb D call of TRBD1. The CDR3 sequence is 15 residues long. The CDR3 region is CASSPRTGPNYGYTF.

The rearrangement uses TRBV12-3 or TRBV12-4 and TRBJ1-2. There are 14 residues in the CDR3. The CDR3 is CASSLSSANYGYTF.

The V call is TRBV12-3 or TRBV12-4, the J call TRBJ2-2; TCRdb's assignment of TRBD1 cannot be checked, as there is no DNA. The CDR3 sequence is 15 residues long. The CDR3 sequence is CASNNGWDSTGELFF.

J is TRBJ2-5 and V is TRBV5-1; TCRdb gives TRBD1 as the D gene, but with no DNA this cannot be confirmed. Germline loops: CDR1 SGHRS, CDR2 YFSETQ. The CDR3 runs 16 residues. The CDR3 is CASRSPKGGYQETQYF.

The chain uses TRBV12-3 or TRBV12-4 and TRBJ2-1; TCRdb returns TRBD1, unconfirmable since there is no DNA. The CDR3 is 15 residues long. CDR3 in amino acids: CASSLAGVVGGEQFF.

The chain combines TRBV6-1 with TRBJ2-3; the D call from TCRdb, TRBD1, cannot be confirmed without DNA. The germline CDR1 and CDR2 sequences are MNHNS and SASEGT. The length of the CDR3 is 16 residues. CDR3 protein: CASSGGTGASTDTQYF.

The chain recombines TRBV12-3 or TRBV12-4 with TRBJ2-1; the D call of TRBD1 rests on TCRdb alone, since no DNA is present to check it. This CDR3 is 11 amino acids long. CDR3 loop: CASSFGDGKFF.

CDR3 loop: CASSPGASGSSKNIQYF. This chain connects TRBV4-3 to TRBJ2-4; TCRdb gives TRBD2 as the D gene, but with no DNA this cannot be confirmed. The V gene's germline CDR1 is LGHNA and CDR2 YSLEER. This CDR3 region has 17 residues.

The chain joins TRBV20-1 to TRBJ1-3; TCRdb selects TRBD1, and the lack of DNA leaves this call unchecked. Germline CDR1 reads DFQATT; CDR2 reads SNEGSKA (reference sequence). The CDR3 spans 15 residues. The CDR3 region is CSARDLGGSGNTIYF.

The chain joins TRBV6-2 or TRBV6-3 to TRBJ2-1; checking the TCRdb D call of TRBD2 is not possible without DNA. Germline CDR1 and CDR2: MNHEY and SVGEGT. The CDR3 is made up of 15 amino acids. CDR3 sequence reads: CASTRRLAGINEQFF.

The chain uses TRBV7-8 and TRBJ1-5; as DNA is missing, the TRBD1 call by TCRdb cannot be tested. This CDR3 spans 14 amino acids. The germline V gene has CDR1 SGHVS and CDR2 FQNEAQ. CDR3 in amino acids: CASSLTGTTKPQHF. Full variable domain (remainder filled in from reference TRBV7-8 and TRBJ1-5): GAGVSQSPRYKVAKRGQDVALRCDPISGHVSLFWYQQALGQGPEFLTYFQNEAQLDKSGLPSDRFFAERPEGSVSTLKIQRTQQEDSAVYLCASSLTGTTKPQHFGDGTRLSIL.

The chain recombines TRBV10-3 with TRBJ2-1; TCRdb's D gene call, TRBD2, goes unchecked for lack of DNA. The CDR3 covers 18 residues. The V gene's germline CDR1 is ENHRY and CDR2 SYGVKD. The CDR3 loop is CAISGDPSPRGGDNEQFF.

The chain employs TRBV13 and TRBJ1-2; TCRdb indicates TRBD1, and absent DNA this call remains unverified. This CDR3 spans 12 amino acids. Germline V gene sequence: CDR1 PRHDT, CDR2 FYEKMQ (reference sequence). CDR3 amino acids: CASSLKGVGYTF.